This T cell receptor (beta chain) was identified during a study of blood T cell repertoires in COVID-19. Across the whole study: The samples span acute and convalescent COVID-19 from the United States, Italy and Spain. From T cells, B-cell-depleted T cells, or PBMCs came the material, which was cDNA or gDNA.

In the authors' workflow: Nucleated cell number was recorded as an estimate derived from reference gene primer amplification. Here immunoSEQ multiplex PCR was the method, and the copy in TCRdb shows in-frame clones only, minus some. D and trimming were read from the DNA, whereas the V and J calls and clone size are those reported in that table. The repertoire holds around 140,000 clones, approximately 84% seen once, with 1.4% in the top ten. Trimming removed 7 bases at V and 2 bases at J, with 9 bases between. CDR1 LNHDA and CDR2 SQIVND come from the germline V gene (reference sequence). This CDR3 has 13 residues.

The sample consisted of peripheral blood. The rearrangement links TRBV19 to TRBJ2-1; unclear D gene. The TCR was taken from a man aged 60 to 75 with acute or convalescent COVID-19. The chain's CDR3 is CASKLRAYNEQFF. The CDR3 nucleotides read TGTGCCAGTAAATTACGAGCCTACAATGAGCAGTTCTTC.